This TCR beta chain appears in the sequencing data of a study of cytomegalovirus exposure and HLA in healthy donors. Study results and caveats: A later analysis reportedly identified an Asian-associated ancestry cluster as carrying fewer N-insertions than the approximately 670-donor mean. Earlier analysis found most TCR beta V segments productive about 87% or about 30% of the time. An apparent linkage of common viral pathogens to several of the most significant clusters emerged in a later analysis.

This clone was observed a handful of times. Its antigen is currently unknown. PCR was performed using 60 Vbeta and 13 Jbeta primers. The protocol was immunoSEQ multiplex PCR, while the TCRdb copy is restricted to in-frame clones and leaves out a portion. Here the sample spans approximately 110,000 clones, 65% to 85% being singletons. This receptor was obtained from a woman between 25 and 40 years old in good health and CMV-seropositive. The source material was PBMCs.

The CDR3 DNA sequence: TGTGCCAGCAACGGGGACAGTCCCTACGAGCAGTACTTC. Its translation: CASNGDSPYEQYF. The chain carries TRBV5-6 and TRBJ2-7; 7 bases align to TRBD1. V was clipped by 6 bases and J by 2 bases; unmatched bases: 5. The V gene's germline CDR1 is SGHDT and CDR2 YYEEEE. The length of the CDR3 is 13 residues.